Listed below are T cell receptor beta chains from one sample, sequenced in a study of blood T cell repertoires in COVID-19. The method was immunoSEQ multiplex PCR; TCRdb's version includes in-frame clones alone and lacks a portion of them. The sample yields approximately 240,000 clones, approximately 80% seen once. Sequencing was done on a sample of peripheral blood. Receptors originate from a woman of 80 years or more with active or convalescent COVID-19. CDR3s include the opening cysteine and the closing phenylalanine or tryptophan. The D gene is left open where the match is weak. Clone size is given for some rows only: seen once, a few or many times, or a class if the clone is expanded.

NA	TRBV6-5	TRBJ1-1	TRBD1	CASSLTGASDTEAFF	TGTGCCAGCAGTCTAACAGGGGCGTCGGACACTGAAGCTTTCTTT
NA	TRBV7-9	TRBJ2-7	TRBD1	CASSQQGAASEQYF	TGTGCCAGCAGCCAACAGGGGGCGGCCTCCGAGCAGTACTTC
NA	TRBV27	TRBJ1-2	TRBD1	CASSPLYIKQGLGTGYTF	TGTGCCAGCAGTCCACTCTACATTAAACAGGGGCTAGGAACGGGCTACACCTTC
NA	TRBV2	TRBJ1-1	NA	CASSDRTAATEAFF	TGTGCCAGCAGTGATCGGACAGCGGCAACTGAAGCTTTCTTT
NA	TRBV5-1	TRBJ2-1	TRBD2	CASSPKAASGSSYNEQFF	TGCGCCAGCAGCCCCAAGGCGGCTAGCGGGAGCTCCTACAATGAGCAGTTCTTC
NA	TRBV2	TRBJ2-3	NA	CARTMLAVPTDTQYF	TGTGCCAGGACAATGCTGGCAGTACCCACAGATACGCAGTATTTT
NA	TRBV19	TRBJ2-2	NA	CASSGVSGGELFF	TGTGCCAGTAGTGGTGTTTCGGGCGGGGAGCTGTTTTTT
NA	TRBV3-1/TRBV3-2	TRBJ1-5	NA	CASSQDTVGQPQHF	TGTGCCAGCAGCCAAGATACAGTCGGTCAGCCCCAGCATTTT
NA	TRBV24-1	TRBJ2-1	NA	CATSGRGAVNEQFF	TGTGCCACCAGTGGTAGGGGCGCGGTCAATGAGCAGTTCTTC
few	TRBV7-9	TRBJ1-4	NA	CASSLGGRTNEKLFF	TGTGCCAGCAGCTTAGGAGGAAGAACTAATGAAAAACTGTTTTTT
NA	TRBV23-1	TRBJ2-1	NA	CASSQSTVAMPNEQFF	TGCGCCAGCAGTCAGTCAACGGTAGCTATGCCCAATGAGCAGTTCTTC
NA	TRBV15	TRBJ1-2	NA	CATSSAGRNYGYTF	TGTGCCACCAGCAGCGCTGGCAGAAACTATGGCTACACCTTC
NA	TRBV15	TRBJ1-2	NA	CATSRAQGSYTF	TGTGCCACCAGCAGGGCACAGGGTTCCTACACCTTC
NA	TRBV2	TRBJ2-7	NA	CASSRRTAYEQYF	TGTGCCAGCAGTAGAAGGACAGCCTACGAGCAGTACTTC
NA	TRBV5-6	TRBJ2-2	NA	CASSLTIPNTGELFF	TGTGCCAGCAGCTTAACAATACCGAACACCGGGGAGCTGTTTTTT
NA	TRBV14	TRBJ1-6	TRBD1	CASSQWRGLNSPLHF	TGTGCCAGCAGCCAATGGAGGGGGCTAAATTCACCCCTCCACTTT
NA	TRBV19	TRBJ1-1	TRBD1	CASSADRVTEAFF	TGTGCCAGTAGCGCGGACAGGGTCACTGAAGCTTTCTTT
NA	TRBV9	TRBJ1-4	NA	CASSVVDSEGQNKTKLFF	TGTGCCAGCAGCGTAGTGGACAGTGAAGGCCAGAATAAGACGAAACTGTTTTTT
once	TRBV19	TRBJ1-5	NA	CASSPITGNSNQPQHF	TGTGCCAGTAGTCCGATTACAGGGAATAGCAATCAGCCCCAGCATTTT
NA	TRBV27	TRBJ2-1	NA	CASRGAPSYNEQFF	TGTGCCAGCAGGGGGGCTCCCTCCTACAATGAGCAGTTCTTC
NA	TRBV4-3	TRBJ1-4	NA	CASSQGFRTVIATNEKLFF	TGCGCCAGCAGCCAAGGGTTTCGGACAGTGATTGCAACTAATGAAAAACTGTTTTTT
NA	TRBV7-2	TRBJ2-1	TRBD2	CASSPFSGNSYNEQFF	TGTGCCAGCAGCCCTTTTAGCGGGAACTCCTACAATGAGCAGTTCTTC